A selection of T cell receptor beta chains follows, all from one sample in a study of post-analysis software for immune sequencing data. MiXCR, applied by TCRdb to the PCR reads, yields one record per CDR3 protein. The sample contains roughly 410,000 distinct CDR3 sequences, 30% to 45% of which appear only once. Sequencing was done on a sample of blood. These receptors all stem from a girl under 18 with multiple sclerosis. Both conserved end residues are part of each CDR3. A D gene is named only where the DNA matches it firmly. The size of a clone is reported for some rows only, either as once, few or many, or as a class for expanded clones.

TRBV7-9	TRBJ1-3	TRBD1	NA	CASSDGTAGNTIYF	TGTGCCAGCAGCGACGGGACAGCTGGAAACACCATATATTTT
TRBV6-1	TRBJ1-1	TRBD1	few	CASIPRWGQPGAFF	TGTGCCAGCATCCCCCGATGGGGACAGCCAGGGGCTTTCTTT
TRBV20-1	TRBJ1-1	TRBD1	NA	CSARDEGASNTEAFF	TGCAGTGCTAGAGATGAGGGGGCGAGTAACACTGAAGCTTTCTTT
TRBV2	TRBJ2-7	NA	NA	CASITALSYEQYF	TGTGCCAGCATTACAGCGCTCTCCTACGAGCAGTACTTC
TRBV28	TRBJ2-1	NA	NA	CATRRVSSYNEQFF	TGTGCCACACGGCGTGTCAGCTCCTACAATGAGCAGTTCTTC
TRBV7-3	TRBJ1-1	TRBD1	NA	CASSPRGPGGAFF	TGTGCCAGCAGCCCCCGGGGGCCAGGGGGGGCTTTCTTT
TRBV5-1	TRBJ1-4	NA	NA	CASSPGGLGAQNEKLFF	TGCGCCAGCAGCCCTGGAGGGTTGGGCGCCCAGAATGAAAAACTGTTTTTT
TRBV2	TRBJ1-5	NA	NA	CASRQQGVRQPQHF	TGTGCCAGCAGGCAACAGGGAGTTCGTCAGCCCCAGCATTTT
TRBV24-1	TRBJ2-5	TRBD1	NA	CATSDSRTGEETQYF	TGTGCCACCAGTGATTCTCGGACAGGAGAAGAGACCCAGTACTTC
TRBV5-1	TRBJ1-5	NA	NA	CASSLDGAQPQHF	TGCGCCAGCAGCTTGGATGGGGCCCAGCCCCAGCATTTT
TRBV7-2	TRBJ2-7	TRBD2	NA	CASSYSGGYYEQYF	TGTGCCAGCAGCTATAGCGGGGGGTACTACGAGCAGTACTTC
TRBV6-5	TRBJ1-4	NA	NA	CASSPPGLNEKLFF	TGTGCCAGCAGCCCACCAGGGCTTAATGAAAAACTGTTTTTT
TRBV9	TRBJ2-5	NA	NA	CASSVEAAQETQYF	TGTGCCAGCAGCGTAGAGGCAGCTCAAGAGACCCAGTACTTC
TRBV12-3/TRBV12-4	TRBJ1-2	NA	NA	CASSPLGTHGYTF	TGTGCCAGCAGCCCCCTAGGGACCCATGGCTACACCTTC
TRBV4-3	TRBJ1-2	TRBD1	NA	CASSQGQGRVREGYTF	TGCGCCAGCAGCCAAGGACAGGGGAGAGTTCGGGAGGGCTACACCTTC
TRBV29-1	TRBJ1-1	NA	NA	CSVLPGSEAFF	TGCAGCGTATTACCAGGGTCTGAAGCTTTCTTT
TRBV6-5	TRBJ1-2	NA	few	CASSYLAGNYGYTF	TGTGCCAGCAGTTACCTAGCAGGTAACTATGGCTACACCTTC
TRBV12-3/TRBV12-4	TRBJ2-5	TRBD2	NA	CASSPNGLAGEETQYF	TGTGCCAGCAGTCCAAACGGACTAGCGGGGGAAGAGACCCAGTACTTC
TRBV4-3	TRBJ2-3	NA	many	CASSQDGGDTQYF	TGCGCCAGCAGCCAAGATGGAGGGGATACGCAGTATTTT
TRBV12-3/TRBV12-4	TRBJ1-2	NA	NA	CASSFQDSNYGYTF	TGTGCCAGCAGTTTTCAGGATTCTAACTATGGCTACACCTTC
TRBV6-5	TRBJ1-6	NA	NA	CASSYNPMNSPLHF	TGTGCCAGCAGTTACAATCCGATGAATTCACCCCTCCACTTT
TRBV28	TRBJ2-7	NA	NA	CASSLARGWYEQYF	TGTGCCAGCAGTTTGGCCCGGGGTTGGTACGAGCAGTACTTC
TRBV20-1	TRBJ2-1	NA	NA	CSASWGGDGYGNEQFF	TGCAGTGCTAGTTGGGGGGGCGACGGGTACGGGAATGAGCAGTTCTTC
TRBV27	TRBJ2-7	NA	few	CASSATAAGEQYF	TGTGCCAGCAGTGCGACAGCAGCCGGGGAGCAGTACTTC
TRBV5-4	TRBJ2-6	NA	few	CASSPDASANVLTF	TGTGCCAGCAGCCCCGACGCAAGTGCCAACGTCCTGACTTTC
TRBV7-9	TRBJ2-1	NA	many	CASSPPAGSYNEQFF	TGTGCCAGCAGCCCCCCCGCAGGGTCCTACAATGAGCAGTTCTTC
TRBV6-1	TRBJ1-2	TRBD1	few	CASSDRDRDSYTF	TGTGCCAGCAGTGACCGGGACAGGGATAGCTACACCTTC
TRBV28	TRBJ2-5	TRBD1	NA	CASSPIARGLQETQYF	TGTGCCAGCAGTCCCATCGCCAGGGGGCTCCAAGAGACCCAGTACTTC
TRBV7-8	TRBJ2-3	TRBD1	few	CASSFPERDRGPDTQYF	TGTGCCAGCAGCTTCCCAGAACGGGACAGGGGGCCAGATACGCAGTATTTT
TRBV20-1	TRBJ1-1	NA	few	CSARAAARTTEAFF	TGCAGTGCTAGAGCGGCAGCCCGTACCACTGAAGCTTTCTTT
TRBV11-2	TRBJ2-6	NA	NA	CASSLWRQHSGANVLTF	TGTGCCAGCAGCCTATGGCGACAGCACTCTGGGGCCAACGTCCTGACTTTC
TRBV4-3	TRBJ2-1	NA	few	CASSPEERGSYNEQFF	TGCGCCAGCAGCCCGGAGGAGAGGGGGAGCTACAATGAGCAGTTCTTC
TRBV2	TRBJ2-7	NA	few	CASSEDPSSDEQYF	TGTGCCAGCAGTGAGGACCCTTCGAGCGACGAGCAGTACTTC
TRBV18	TRBJ2-1	TRBD2	NA	CASSPLLAGNNEQFF	TGTGCCAGCTCACCTCTACTAGCGGGGAACAATGAGCAGTTCTTC
TRBV5-1	TRBJ2-1	TRBD2	NA	CASSFQEGLTYNEQFF	TGCGCCAGCAGCTTCCAGGAGGGACTAACCTACAATGAGCAGTTCTTC
TRBV5-1	TRBJ2-2	NA	NA	CASSLAQGGTGELFF	TGCGCCAGCAGCTTGGCACAGGGTGGCACCGGGGAGCTGTTTTTT
TRBV5-1	TRBJ2-3	TRBD1	few	CASSSYRGLRTDTQYF	TGCGCCAGCAGCTCGTACAGGGGGCTGCGCACAGATACGCAGTATTTT